These 8 T cell receptor beta chains came from one sample sequenced in a study of shared clonotypes between healthy human individuals. Repertoires were generated with immunoSEQ multiplex PCR, while TCRdb's copy carries only in-frame clones and drops some. The sample shows some 2,000,000 clones, roughly 95% of them seen only once. The sample taken for sequencing was naive CD4+ T cells sorted from blood. The sample's subset: CD45RA+ positively selected. All receptors come from a man aged 18 to 30 in good health.

This chain uses TRBV14 with TRBJ2-1; D is possibly TRBD1 or TRBD2 (5 bases each). This CDR3 has 13 residues. The V gene lost 2 bases and the J gene lost 4 bases, with 6 bases spanning the gap. Germline V CDR1 and CDR2: SGHDN, FVKESK. In DNA, the CDR3 is TGTGCCAGCAGCCAATGGGGGTACAATGAGCAGTTCTTC. Its translation is CASSQWGYNEQFF.

The rearrangement links TRBV7-2 to TRBJ1-6; 11 nucleotides agree with TRBD1. Trimming at V came to 5 bases and at J to 12 bases, leaving 9 bases not matched to a gene. CDR3 length: 15 residues. Germline CDR1 is SGHTA and CDR2 is FQGNSA. The CDR3 sequence is CASSPGQGASIPLHF. The CDR3 region has the DNA TGTGCCAGCAGCCCCGGACAGGGGGCGAGTATACCCCTCCACTTT.

V usage is TRBV2 and J usage is TRBJ2-2; TRBD2 agrees at 9 bases. Unmatched junction bases numbered 0, after V lost 6 bases and J lost 1 base. This CDR3 region has 14 residues. The germline gives CDR1 SNHLY, CDR2 FYNNEI. Here the CDR3 reads CASRTSGNTGELFF. CDR3 in DNA: TGTGCCAGCAGGACTAGCGGGAACACCGGGGAGCTGTTTTTT.

V gene TRBV9 combines with J gene TRBJ1-1, with D uncertain. Germline CDR1 SGDLS, CDR2 YYNGEE. V gave up 0 bases and J gave up 9 bases, with 12 bases separating them. This CDR3 region has 13 residues. CDR3 sequence (DNA): TGTGCCAGCAGCGTAGCTCCTAACCTGAAAGCTTTCTTT. Protein: CASSVAPNLKAFF.

This clone was recorded only once. This sequence joins TRBV7-8 and TRBJ2-3; 16 bases map to TRBD2. Germline CDR1 SGHVS, CDR2 FQNEAQ. The CDR3 extends over 20 amino acids. Unmatched junction bases numbered 11, after V lost 1 base and J lost 4 bases. Written as DNA, the CDR3 is TGTGCCAGCAGCTTAGTCTCCGGGACTAGCGGGAGGGCCGTGGCAGATACGCAGTATTTT. The encoded protein is CASSLVSGTSGRAVADTQYF.

The rearrangement joins TRBV15 to TRBJ1-1; 7 positions match TRBD1. The V and J ends lost 4 bases and 0 bases, in that order; junction bases with no gene match: 2. The CDR3 length is 14 residues. CDR1 LNHNV and CDR2 YYDKDF come from the germline V gene (reference sequence). CDR3 sequence: CATSIQGMNTEAFF. Here the CDR3 DNA reads TGTGCCACCAGCATACAGGGGATGAACACTGAAGCTTTCTTT.

Only one count was recorded for this clone. V gene TRBV19 combines with J gene TRBJ1-4; D is unresolved. The length of the CDR3 is 15 residues. Looked up from germline, CDR1 is LNHDA and CDR2 is SQIVND (reference sequence). Trimming pared 3 bases from V and 0 bases from J, leaving 8 bases between. CDR3 protein: CASSILLTTNEKLFF. The DNA for the CDR3 is TGTGCCAGTAGTATCCTGCTCACAACTAATGAAAAACTGTTTTTT.

V is TRBV7-2 and J is TRBJ1-5, with D maybe TRBD1 (6 bases). The CDR3 is made up of 16 amino acids. V lost 6 bases to trimming and J lost 5 bases, with 20 bases between them. The germline CDR1 and CDR2 sequences are SGHTA and FQGNSA. CDR3 amino acids: CASRPRKGGHDQPQHF. CDR3 DNA sequence: TGTGCCAGCAGGCCAAGGAAGGGGGGGCATGATCAGCCCCAGCATTTT. Full variable domain (missing parts from reference TRBV7-2 and TRBJ1-5): GAGVSQSPSNKVTEKGKDVELRCDPISGHTALYWYRQSLGQGLEFLIYFQGNSAPDKSGLPSDRFSAERTGGSVSTLTIQRTQQEDSAVYLCASRPRKGGHDQPQHFGDGTRLSIL.